This record covers a single TCR beta chain. This clonotype was detected ten times or more. What this receptor recognizes is not known. No base qualities exist here, and no much larger clone lies one base off it. This specimen belongs to a study of T cell repertoires in cytomegalovirus infection (dated by TCRdb to between 2017 and 2020). About the investigation overall: Peptide stimulations targeted recently identified HLA-C-restricted CMV epitopes, whose presentation resists viral immunomodulation, together with well-studied HLA-B-restricted epitopes. The HLA type of each donor mattered for the analysis, because public TCR beta signatures pointed to carriage of CMV infection along with the matching HLA type. Points the paper makes about the study in general: The ex vivo response was dominated by HLA-C-restricted CMV-specific TCR beta clonotypes, which also provided the single most frequent clonotype in two of eight donors. Cumulative frequency of public TCR beta family members discriminated carriers of CMV infection plus the relevant HLA type in this cohort and an independent 352-donor cohort.

The data were produced on an Illumina HiSeq 1500. TCRdb trimmed the raw reads at Q25, called clones with MiXCR and kept productive beta chains. Under each unique CDR3 protein, matching rows form one entry showing the most common genes and DNA. Here the sample has about half a million distinct CDR3 sequences; around 30% occur a single time. In total, the top ten clones hold 17% of the sample. Taken with the paper, the label for treatment or condition translates to: in vitro stimulation with specific CMV peptide epitopes to enrich CMV-specific T cells. The germline ends are 9 bases apart after V is trimmed by 7 bases and J by 2 bases. For CDR1 and CDR2, the germline V gene (reference sequence) lists LNHDA and SQIVND. The CDR3 spans 13 residues, from the cysteine through the phenylalanine. The DNA shown is the 39-base CDR3, in frame from base 1.

The TCR comes from a human donor in good health (CMV status not recorded). Some clones in this sample may be carry-over from other donors' samples. Here the chain combines TRBV19 and TRBJ2-1; a tentative D match to TRBD1 spans 5 bases. Sequenced material: cultured PBMCs, taken from culture after CMV antigen stimulation. The DNA sequence is as follows: TGTGCCAGTACAGGGCAAACCTACAATGAGCAGTTCTTC. This sequence encodes CASTGQTYNEQFF. Where the CDR3 stops, the reference TRBV19 and TRBJ2-1 genes take over; the full variable domain is DGGITQSPKYLFRKEGQNVTLSCEQNLNHDAMYWYRQDPGQGLRLIYYSQIVNDFQKGDIAEGYSVSREKKESFPLTVTSAQKNPTAFYLCASTGQTYNEQFFGPGTRLTVL.